Included here is one TCR beta chain sequence, with context. Its target antigen remains unknown. These data originate in a study of synovial regulatory T cells in juvenile arthritis (dated by TCRdb to the mid-2010s). For the study in its entirety: Among sequenced patients, a few were therapy-naive, one received methotrexate plus infliximab, 6 or 7 received methotrexate, and one had no treatment information. Treg and Teff subsets from about a dozen JIA patients with active disease were included in the TCR repertoire comparisons. Effector T cell subsets were also sequenced in this cohort for comparisons, but the Treg dataset alone covers only blood and synovial fluid Treg cells. TCRbeta CDR3 repertoires of blood iaTreg cells, other blood Treg cells and synovial fluid Treg cells from matched patient samples were compared in the study.

General study outcomes and caveats: Synovial Treg cells shared more CDR3 sequences with iaTreg cells than with other blood Treg cells, and Chao-Jaccard similarity confirmed that synovial Treg cells were more closely related to iaTreg cells. Lower TCR diversity was observed in blood iaTreg cells than in other blood Treg cells, consistent with antigen-driven expansion. iaTreg TCR repertoires were largely private across patients and partially overlapped with synovial Teff and blood CPL repertoires.

Per the germline V gene (reference sequence), SEHNR is the CDR1 and FQNEAQ is the CDR2. The CDR3 runs 12 amino acids, cysteine and phenylalanine included. No DNA is listed. The library came from the immunoSEQ multiplex PCR assay. TCRbeta CDR3 sequencing was performed by Adaptive Biotechnologies. From the authors' description of their analysis: To assess repertoire similarity, the researchers used the Chao-modified Jaccard index along with median clonotype overlap taken from 200 random subsamples at equal sample size. The similarity analyses were run on either productive nucleotide sequences or amino acid sequences translated in silico. Hierarchical clustering with single linkage and t-SNE based on Chao-modified Jaccard distances were applied for the comparison of repertoires. Repertoire diversity was assessed with the Renyi index over a range of alpha values after the sample sizes were normalised. TCRdb took over this immuneACCESS table, retaining in-frame rearrangements with V and J assigned. Such tables are incomplete; in checked studies, under half of the missing clones stem from an unresolved V gene, and the remainder is unexplained. V and J calls and clone size are as listed in that table; D and trimming were resolved from the DNA. The record for this sample contains about 10,000 clones. The ten largest clonotypes hold roughly 1.5% of the sample.

HLA-DR+ Treg cells were designated as iaTreg cells, which were found to be more frequent in NO ID than ID patients at Tend and were hypothesised to expand during inflammation. TCR repertoires were obtained from some 11 juvenile idiopathic arthritis patients with active disease who had not reached inactive disease, of whom 3 were polyarticular and 8 were oligoarticular. The TCR-sequenced patients had a median age of about 12 years (range about 2.3-25) and median disease duration of roughly seven years (range 0.2-19.1). The samples for TCR repertoire analysis were obtained at two Italian centres. Peripheral blood mononuclear cells were isolated using a Histopaque-1077 density gradient and were cryopreserved in around 90% FCS with roughly 10% DMSO.

This receptor was obtained from a donor younger than 30 with juvenile idiopathic arthritis. This chain joins TRBV7-9 to TRBJ1-2; TCRdb calls TRBD1, which cannot be checked without DNA. What was sequenced was Treg cells from blood. Per the publication, the cell subset or site label means: HLA-DR+ inflammation-associated blood Treg cells. The CDR3 loop reads CASPTGHYGYTF.